These 7 T cell receptor beta chains were sequenced from one sample in a study of blood T cells in healthy people across ages. A second PCR, run for about 6 to 12 cycles, used a sample-barcoded 5' primer plus a J-beta primer mix. TCRdb analysed the 5' RACE reads with MiXCR anew, one entry per CDR3 protein. Among 710,000 or so distinct CDR3 sequences, approximately 21% were seen once, and the ten largest hold roughly a fifth. The sample comprised blood. The receptors stem from a man aged 70 or older in good health.

This chain connects TRBV18 to TRBJ2-7; either TRBD1 or TRBD2 may fit D (5 bases each). The CDR3 has 16 residues. The V gene's germline CDR1 is KGHSH and CDR2 LQKENI. V was trimmed by 1 base and J by 1 base, leaving 14 bases between them. The CDR3 DNA reads as TGTGCCAGCTCACCACAAGACAGTGGGGGTTCCTACGAGCAGTACTTC. Its protein is CASSPQDSGGSYEQYF.

V is TRBV20-1 and J is TRBJ2-3, with D unresolved. CDR1 DFQATT and CDR2 SNEGSKA come from the germline V gene (reference sequence). This CDR3 comprises 14 residues. V was shortened by 6 bases and J by 3 bases, with 16 bases between the two germline ends. As DNA, the CDR3 is TGCAGTGCCCACACGGCCAGAAGAACAGATACGCAGTATTTT. It is translated as CSAHTARRTDTQYF.

As to this clonotype: One junction end does not reproduce the germline sequence, and a read error may be involved. V and J are TRBV7-8 and TRBJ2-5; TRBD2 matches 7 bases. Germline CDR1 reads SGHVS; CDR2 reads FQNEAQ. The CDR3 consists of 13 residues. CDR3 sequence reads: CAGSPGGVETQYF. CDR3 DNA: TGTGCCGGCAGCCCTGGGGGGGTGGAGACCCAGTACTTC.

The rearrangement joins TRBV20-1 to TRBJ2-3; D not resolved. The germline V and J ends were trimmed by 2 bases and 2 bases, with 5 bases remaining between them. The CDR3 spans 12 residues. The germline gives CDR1 DFQATT, CDR2 SNEGSKA (reference sequence). The CDR3 region has the DNA TGCAGTGCTAGAAGGAACACAGATACGCAGTATTTT. Translated: CSARRNTDTQYF.

This clonotype has a handful of counts. V and J are TRBV7-2 and TRBJ2-3; D call uncertain. Germline V gene sequence: CDR1 SGHTA, CDR2 FQGNSA. Deletions cut 3 bases from V and 6 bases from J, with 10 bases between. The CDR3 is 13 amino acids. The CDR3 sequence is CASSFNPMDTQYF. For the CDR3, the DNA is TGTGCCAGCAGCTTTAACCCTATGGATACGCAGTATTTT.

The chain uses TRBV5-1 and TRBJ2-2, with D possibly TRBD1 on 5 matching bases. The CDR3 contains 14 residues. Per the germline V gene, CDR1 is SGHRS and CDR2 is YFSETQ. Trimming left V 1 base short and J 5 bases short, with 9 bases between. The CDR3 spells CASSLHDSTGELFF. In nucleotides, the CDR3 is TGCGCCAGCAGCTTGCACGACAGTACCGGGGAGCTGTTTTTT. The full variable domain, with the rest looked up from reference TRBV5-1 and TRBJ2-2, is KAGVTQTPRYLIKTRGQQVTLSCSPISGHRSVSWYQQTPGQGLQFLFEYFSETQRNKGNFPGRFSGRQFSNSRSEMNVSTLELGDSALYLCASSLHDSTGELFFGEGSRLTVL.

The V gene is TRBV3-1, the J gene TRBJ2-1, with no clear D. The CDR3 loop spans 13 amino acids. V was pared by 5 bases and J by 8 bases, with 13 bases between. Germline V CDR1 and CDR2: LGHDT, YNNKEL (reference sequence). The DNA for the CDR3 is TGTGCCAGCAGCAGGGTAGCTAGGCATGAGCAGTTCTTC. Its translation: CASSRVARHEQFF.